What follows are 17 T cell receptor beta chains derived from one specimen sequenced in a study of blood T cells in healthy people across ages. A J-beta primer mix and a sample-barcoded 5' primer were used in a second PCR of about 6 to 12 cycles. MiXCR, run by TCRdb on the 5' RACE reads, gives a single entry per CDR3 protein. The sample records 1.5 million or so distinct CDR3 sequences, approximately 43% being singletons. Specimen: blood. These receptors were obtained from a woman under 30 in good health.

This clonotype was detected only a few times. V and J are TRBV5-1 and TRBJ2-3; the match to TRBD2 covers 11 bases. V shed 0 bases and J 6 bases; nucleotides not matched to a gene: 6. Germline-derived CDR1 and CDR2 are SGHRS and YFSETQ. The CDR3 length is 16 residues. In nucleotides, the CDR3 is TGCGCCAGCAGCTTGGTTAGCGGGAGGGCCGAGGATACGCAGTATTTT. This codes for CASSLVSGRAEDTQYF.

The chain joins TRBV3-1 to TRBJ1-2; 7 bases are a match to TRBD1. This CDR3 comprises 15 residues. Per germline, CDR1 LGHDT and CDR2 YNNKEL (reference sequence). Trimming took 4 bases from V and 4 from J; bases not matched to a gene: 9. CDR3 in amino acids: CASSPSDRDSYGYTF. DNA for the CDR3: TGTGCCAGCAGCCCTTCCGACAGGGACAGCTATGGCTACACCTTC.

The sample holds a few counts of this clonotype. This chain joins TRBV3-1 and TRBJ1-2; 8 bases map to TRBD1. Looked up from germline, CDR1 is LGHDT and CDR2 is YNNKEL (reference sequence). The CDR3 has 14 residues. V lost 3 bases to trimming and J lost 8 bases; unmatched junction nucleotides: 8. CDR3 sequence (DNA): TGTGCCAGCAGCCACGGACAGGGAATGCAGGGCTACACCTTC. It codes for CASSHGQGMQGYTF.

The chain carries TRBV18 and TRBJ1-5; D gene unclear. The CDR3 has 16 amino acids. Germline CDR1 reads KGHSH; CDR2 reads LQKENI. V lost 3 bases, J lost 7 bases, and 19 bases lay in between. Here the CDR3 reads CASSPSALLGRQPQHF. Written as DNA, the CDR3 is TGTGCCAGCTCACCCAGCGCTTTGTTAGGGCGCCAGCCCCAGCATTTT.

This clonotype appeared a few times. The CDR3: CASSSGWTNTEAFF. In DNA form, the CDR3 reads TGTGCCAGCAGCTCTGGGTGGACGAACACTGAAGCTTTCTTT. The V gene is TRBV7-6, the J gene TRBJ1-1; D remains unclear. CDR1 and CDR2 (germline): SGHVS, FNYEAQ. The CDR3 spans 14 residues. The germline V and J ends were trimmed by 4 bases and 1 base, with 10 bases remaining between them.

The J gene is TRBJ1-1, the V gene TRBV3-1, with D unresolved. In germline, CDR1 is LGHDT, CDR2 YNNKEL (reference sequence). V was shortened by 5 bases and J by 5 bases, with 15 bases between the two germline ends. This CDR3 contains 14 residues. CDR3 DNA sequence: TGTGCCAGCAGCAAATCGTGGAGGGAAACTGAAGCTTTCTTT. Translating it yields CASSKSWRETEAFF.

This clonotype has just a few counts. This CDR3 reads CASSPEDTISNEQFF. The CDR3 nucleotides are TGCGCCAGCAGCCCGGAGGACACTATTAGCAATGAGCAGTTCTTC. The chain uses TRBV5-1 and TRBJ2-1; D possibly matches TRBD1 or TRBD2 (5 bases each). Germline V gene sequence: CDR1 SGHRS, CDR2 YFSETQ. The CDR3 runs to 15 residues. Trimming removed 4 bases from V and 6 bases from J, with 17 bases in between. The whole variable domain, filled in from reference TRBV5-1 and TRBJ2-1, reads KAGVTQTPRYLIKTRGQQVTLSCSPISGHRSVSWYQQTPGQGLQFLFEYFSETQRNKGNFPGRFSGRQFSNSRSEMNVSTLELGDSALYLCASSPEDTISNEQFFGPGTRLTVL.

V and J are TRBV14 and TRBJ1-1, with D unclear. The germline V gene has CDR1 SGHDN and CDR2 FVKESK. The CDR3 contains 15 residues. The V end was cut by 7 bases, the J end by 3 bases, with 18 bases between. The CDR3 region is CASNHLAGYDTEAFF. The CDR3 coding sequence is TGTGCCAGCAACCACCTTGCGGGGTACGACACTGAAGCTTTCTTT. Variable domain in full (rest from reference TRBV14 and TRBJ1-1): EAGVTQFPSHSVIEKGQTVTLRCDPISGHDNLYWYRRVMGKEIKFLLHFVKESKQDESGMPNNRFLAERTGGTYSTLKVQPAELEDSGVYFCASNHLAGYDTEAFFGQGTRLTVV.

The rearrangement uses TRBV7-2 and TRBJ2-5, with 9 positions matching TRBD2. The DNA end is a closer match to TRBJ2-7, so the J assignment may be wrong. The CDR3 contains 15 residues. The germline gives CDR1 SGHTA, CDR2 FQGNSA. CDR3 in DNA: TGTGCCAGCAGCTTAGGGGCTAGCGGGGCCTACGAGCAGTACTTC. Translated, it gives CASSLGASGAYEQYF.

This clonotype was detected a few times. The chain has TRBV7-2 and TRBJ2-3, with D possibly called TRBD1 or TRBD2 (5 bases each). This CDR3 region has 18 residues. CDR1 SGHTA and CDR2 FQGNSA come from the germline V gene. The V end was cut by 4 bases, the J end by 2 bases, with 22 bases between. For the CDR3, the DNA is TGTGCCAGCAGCTCCTTCCCGGGACGGCGTATACTCACAGATACGCAGTATTTT. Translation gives CASSSFPGRRILTDTQYF.

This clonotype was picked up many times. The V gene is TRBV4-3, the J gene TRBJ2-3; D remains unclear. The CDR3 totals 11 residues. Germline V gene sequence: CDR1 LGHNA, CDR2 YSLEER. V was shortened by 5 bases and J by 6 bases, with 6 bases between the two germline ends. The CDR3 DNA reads TGCGCCAGCAGCGTAGACGATACGCAGTATTTT. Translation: CASSVDDTQYF.

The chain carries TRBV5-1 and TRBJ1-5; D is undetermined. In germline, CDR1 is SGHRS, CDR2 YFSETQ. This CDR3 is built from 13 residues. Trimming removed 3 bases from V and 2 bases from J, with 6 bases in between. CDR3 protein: CASSCVGNQPQHF. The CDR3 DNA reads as TGCGCCAGCAGCTGTGTGGGCAATCAGCCCCAGCATTTT.

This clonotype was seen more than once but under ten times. In DNA, the CDR3 is TGTGCCAGCAGTTCCCATGTAGCGGGGAGCGAGACCCAGTACTTC. Amino acids: CASSSHVAGSETQYF. The rearrangement uses TRBV12-3 or TRBV12-4 and TRBJ2-7; 8 nucleotides align to TRBD2. The last part of the DNA fits TRBJ2-5 better; the J call may be wrong. This CDR3 contains 15 residues.

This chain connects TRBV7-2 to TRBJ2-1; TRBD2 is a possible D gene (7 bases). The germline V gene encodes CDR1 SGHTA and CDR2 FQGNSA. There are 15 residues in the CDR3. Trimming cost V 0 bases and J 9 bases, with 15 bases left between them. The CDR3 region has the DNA TGTGCCAGCAGCTTAGCCAGGGGAGGGTTTCGTGAGCAGTTCTTC. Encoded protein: CASSLARGGFREQFF.

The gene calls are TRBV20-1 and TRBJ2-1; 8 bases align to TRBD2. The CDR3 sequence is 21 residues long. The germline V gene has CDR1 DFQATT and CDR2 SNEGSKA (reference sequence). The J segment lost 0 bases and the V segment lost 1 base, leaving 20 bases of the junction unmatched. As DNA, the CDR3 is TGCAGTGCTAGAGCACCGGGACTAGATTATAAGGTCGGCGGCTCCTACAATGAGCAGTTCTTC. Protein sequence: CSARAPGLDYKVGGSYNEQFF.

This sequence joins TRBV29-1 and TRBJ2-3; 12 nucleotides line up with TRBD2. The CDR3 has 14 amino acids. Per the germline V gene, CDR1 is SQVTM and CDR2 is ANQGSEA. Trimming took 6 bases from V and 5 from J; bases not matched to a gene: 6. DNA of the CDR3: TGCAGCGTCTCCCCTAGCGGGAGGGGAGATACGCAGTATTTT. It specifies CSVSPSGRGDTQYF.

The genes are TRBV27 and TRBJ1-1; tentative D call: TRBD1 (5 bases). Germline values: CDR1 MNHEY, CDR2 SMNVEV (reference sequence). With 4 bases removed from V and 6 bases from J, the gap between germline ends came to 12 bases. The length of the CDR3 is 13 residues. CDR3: CASSSLRGAEAFF. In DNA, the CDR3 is TGTGCCAGCAGTTCCCTGAGAGGGGCTGAAGCTTTCTTT.